This T cell receptor (beta chain) was observed in a study of T cell responses to AZD1222 COVID-19 vaccine. Findings of the study overall: Spike-specific TCR breadth and depth rose after two AZD1222 doses. Repertoire sampling happened only post peak T cell response.

This CDR3 comprises 20 residues. The germline V gene encodes CDR1 SGHKS and CDR2 YYEKEE (reference sequence). V lost 4 bases to trimming and J lost 0 bases; unmatched junction nucleotides: 13. This clone was seen a handful of times. The antigen is not known. The method was immunoSEQ multiplex PCR; TCRdb's version includes in-frame clones alone and lacks a portion of them. The data show approximately 160,000 clones, 90% seen once. The gene calls are TRBV5-5 and TRBJ1-6, with TRBD1 matching 10 bases. The sample here was peripheral blood, taken on day 0 of AZD1222 vaccination. This TCR came from an adult in good health. CDR3 protein: CASSPGRGTGVNSYNSPLHF. Here the CDR3 DNA reads TGTGCCAGCAGCCCCGGGAGGGGGACAGGGGTCAACTCCTATAATTCACCCCTCCACTTT.